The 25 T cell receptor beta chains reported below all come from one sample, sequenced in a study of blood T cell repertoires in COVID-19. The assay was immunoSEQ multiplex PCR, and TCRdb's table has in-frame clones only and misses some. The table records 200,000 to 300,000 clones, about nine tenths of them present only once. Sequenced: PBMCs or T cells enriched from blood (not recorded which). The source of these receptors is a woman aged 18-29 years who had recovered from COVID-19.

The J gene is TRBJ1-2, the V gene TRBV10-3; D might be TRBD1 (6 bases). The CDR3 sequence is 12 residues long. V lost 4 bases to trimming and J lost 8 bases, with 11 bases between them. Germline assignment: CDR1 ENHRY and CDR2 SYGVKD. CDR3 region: CAISATGKGYTF. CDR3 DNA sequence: TGTGCCATCAGTGCTACAGGGAAGGGCTACACCTTC.

For the CDR3, the DNA is TGTGCCAGCAGCCAACGTAGCGACAGGAAGGCTGAAGCTTTCTTT. Amino acids: CASSQRSDRKAEAFF. V and J are TRBV16 and TRBJ1-1; TRBD1 might be the D (6 bases). V shed 2 bases and J shed 6 bases, with 16 bases lying between them. Germline assignment: CDR1 KGHSY and CDR2 FQNENV. There are 15 residues in the CDR3.

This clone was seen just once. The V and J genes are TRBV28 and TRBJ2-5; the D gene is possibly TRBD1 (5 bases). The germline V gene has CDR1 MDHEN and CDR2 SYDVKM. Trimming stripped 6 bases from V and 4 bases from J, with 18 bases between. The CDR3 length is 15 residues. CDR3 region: CASRNRQFLGETQYF. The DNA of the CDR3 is TGTGCCAGCAGAAACCGACAGTTTCTAGGAGAGACCCAGTACTTC.

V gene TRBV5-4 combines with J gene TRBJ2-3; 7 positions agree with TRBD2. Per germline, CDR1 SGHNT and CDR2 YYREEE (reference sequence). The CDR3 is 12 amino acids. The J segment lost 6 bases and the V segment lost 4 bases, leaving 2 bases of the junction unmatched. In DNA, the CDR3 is TGTGCCAGCAGCGTTAGCGGGGATACGCAGTATTTT. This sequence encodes CASSVSGDTQYF. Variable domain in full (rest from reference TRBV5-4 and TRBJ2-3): ETGVTQSPTHLIKTRGQQVTLRCSSQSGHNTVSWYQQALGQGPQFIFQYYREEENGRGNFPPRFSGLQFPNYSSELNVNALELDDSALYLCASSVSGDTQYFGPGTRLTVL.

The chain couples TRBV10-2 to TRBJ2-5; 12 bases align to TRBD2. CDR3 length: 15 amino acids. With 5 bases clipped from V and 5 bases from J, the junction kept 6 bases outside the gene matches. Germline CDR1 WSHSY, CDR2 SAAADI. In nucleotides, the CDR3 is TGCGCCAGCAGTAAGACTAGCGGGGGAGAGGAGACCCAGTACTTC. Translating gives CASSKTSGGEETQYF.

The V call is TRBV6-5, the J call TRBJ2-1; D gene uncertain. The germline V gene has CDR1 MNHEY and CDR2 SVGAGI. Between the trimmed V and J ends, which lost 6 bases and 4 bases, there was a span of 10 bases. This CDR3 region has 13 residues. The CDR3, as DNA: TGTGCCAGCAGCCCCTACGGGTACAATGAGCAGTTCTTC. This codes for CASSPYGYNEQFF.

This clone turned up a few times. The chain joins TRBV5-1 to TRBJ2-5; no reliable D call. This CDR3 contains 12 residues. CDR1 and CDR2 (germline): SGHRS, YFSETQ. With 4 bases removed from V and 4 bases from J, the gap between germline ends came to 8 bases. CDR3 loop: CASSASRETQYF. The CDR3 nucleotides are TGCGCCAGCAGCGCTTCGAGAGAGACCCAGTACTTC.

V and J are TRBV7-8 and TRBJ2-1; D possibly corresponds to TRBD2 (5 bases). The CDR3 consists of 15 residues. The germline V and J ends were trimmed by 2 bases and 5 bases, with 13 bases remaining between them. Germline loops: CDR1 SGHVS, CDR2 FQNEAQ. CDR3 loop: CASSLMRSEHNEQFF. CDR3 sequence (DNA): TGTGCCAGCAGCTTAATGCGTAGCGAGCACAATGAGCAGTTCTTC.

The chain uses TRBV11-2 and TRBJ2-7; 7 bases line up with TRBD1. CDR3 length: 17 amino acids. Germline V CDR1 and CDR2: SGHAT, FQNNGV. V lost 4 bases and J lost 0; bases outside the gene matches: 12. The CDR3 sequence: CASSSSLLGTVSYEQYF. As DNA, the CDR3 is TGTGCCAGCAGCTCTAGTCTTCTCGGGACAGTCTCCTACGAGCAGTACTTC.

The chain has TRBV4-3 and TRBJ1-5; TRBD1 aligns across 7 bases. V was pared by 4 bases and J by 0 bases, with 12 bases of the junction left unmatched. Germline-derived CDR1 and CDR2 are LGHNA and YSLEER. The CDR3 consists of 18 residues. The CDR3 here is CASSLFGTVKYSNQPQHF. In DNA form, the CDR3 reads TGCGCCAGCAGCCTCTTTGGGACAGTTAAATATAGCAATCAGCCCCAGCATTTT.

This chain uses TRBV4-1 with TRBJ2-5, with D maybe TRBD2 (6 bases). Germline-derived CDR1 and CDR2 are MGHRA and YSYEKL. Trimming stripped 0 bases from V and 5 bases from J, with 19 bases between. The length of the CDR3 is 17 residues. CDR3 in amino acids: CASSQELFGGSGETQYF. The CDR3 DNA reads TGCGCCAGCAGCCAAGAACTTTTTGGAGGGAGTGGGGAGACCCAGTACTTC.

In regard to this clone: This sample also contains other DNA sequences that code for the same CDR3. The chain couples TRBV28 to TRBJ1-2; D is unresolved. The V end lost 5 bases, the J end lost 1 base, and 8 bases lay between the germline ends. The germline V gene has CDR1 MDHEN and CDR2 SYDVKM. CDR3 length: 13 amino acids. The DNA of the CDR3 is TGTGCCAGCAGTCCCACAGTTAACTATGGCTACACCTTC. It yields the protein CASSPTVNYGYTF.

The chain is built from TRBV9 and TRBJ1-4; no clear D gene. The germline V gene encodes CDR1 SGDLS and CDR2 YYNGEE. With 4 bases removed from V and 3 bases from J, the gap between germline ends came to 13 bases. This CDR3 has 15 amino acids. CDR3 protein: CASSPTSGANEKLFF. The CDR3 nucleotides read TGTGCCAGCAGCCCAACAAGCGGGGCTAATGAAAAACTGTTTTTT.

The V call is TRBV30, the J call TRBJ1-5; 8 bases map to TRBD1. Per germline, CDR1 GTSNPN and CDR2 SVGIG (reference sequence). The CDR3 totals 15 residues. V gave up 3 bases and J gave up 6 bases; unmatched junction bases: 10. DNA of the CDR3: TGTGCCTGGAGACCTACCACAGGGGGGGGTCAGCCCCAGCATTTT. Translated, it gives CAWRPTTGGGQPQHF.

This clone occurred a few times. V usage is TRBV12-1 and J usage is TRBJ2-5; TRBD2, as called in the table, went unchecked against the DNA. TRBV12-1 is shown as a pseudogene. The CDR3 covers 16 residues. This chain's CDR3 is CASSFLSRRSQETQYF. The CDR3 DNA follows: TGTGCCAGCAGCTTTCTGTCTAGACGTTCCCAAGAGACCCAGTACTTC.

DNA of the CDR3: TGTGCCAGTAGTCCCTTGGGGGAGGCCTACAATGAGCAGTTCTTC. This codes for CASSPLGEAYNEQFF. This chain uses TRBV19 with TRBJ2-1; D perhaps matches TRBD2 (6 bases). Trimming left V 5 bases short and J 2 bases short, with 13 bases between. In germline, CDR1 is LNHDA, CDR2 SQIVND (reference sequence). This CDR3 is 15 amino acids long.

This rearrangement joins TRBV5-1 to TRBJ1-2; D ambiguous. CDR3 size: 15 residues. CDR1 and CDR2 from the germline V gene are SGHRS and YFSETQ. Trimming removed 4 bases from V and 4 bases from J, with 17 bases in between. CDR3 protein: CASSDGRGRGYGYTF. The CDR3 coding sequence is TGCGCCAGCAGCGACGGACGGGGTCGGGGCTATGGCTACACCTTC.

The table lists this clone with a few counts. The CDR3 region is CASSRDIESPLHF. CDR3 DNA: TGTGCCAGCAGTCGGGACATAGAATCACCCCTCCACTTT. This chain uses TRBV11-3 with TRBJ1-6; possible D gene TRBD1, 6 bases. Germline values: CDR1 SGHNT, CDR2 YENEEA. V lost 6 bases to trimming and J lost 10 bases, with 13 bases between them. The CDR3 consists of 13 residues.

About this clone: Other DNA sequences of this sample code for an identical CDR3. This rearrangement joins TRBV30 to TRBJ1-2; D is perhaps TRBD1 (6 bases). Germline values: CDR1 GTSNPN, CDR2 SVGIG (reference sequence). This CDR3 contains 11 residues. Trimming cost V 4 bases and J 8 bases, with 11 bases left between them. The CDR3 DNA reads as TGTGCCTGGACAGGGGTTGGGGGCTACACCTTC. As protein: CAWTGVGGYTF.

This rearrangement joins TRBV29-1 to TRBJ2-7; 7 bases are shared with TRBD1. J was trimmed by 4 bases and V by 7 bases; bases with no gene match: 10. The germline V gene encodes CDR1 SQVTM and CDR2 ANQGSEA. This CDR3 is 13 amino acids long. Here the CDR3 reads CSANRDSPYEQYF. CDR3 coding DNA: TGCAGCGCAAACCGGGACAGTCCTTACGAGCAGTACTTC.

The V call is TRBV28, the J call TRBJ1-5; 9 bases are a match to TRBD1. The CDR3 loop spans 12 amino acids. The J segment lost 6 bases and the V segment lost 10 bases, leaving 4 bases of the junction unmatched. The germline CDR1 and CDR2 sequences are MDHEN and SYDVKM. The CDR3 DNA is TGTGCCACCGGGACAGGGAGTCAGCCCCAGCATTTT. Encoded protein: CATGTGSQPQHF.

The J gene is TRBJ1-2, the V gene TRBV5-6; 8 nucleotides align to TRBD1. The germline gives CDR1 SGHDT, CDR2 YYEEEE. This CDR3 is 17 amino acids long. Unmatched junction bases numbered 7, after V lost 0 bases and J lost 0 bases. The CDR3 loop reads CASSLVAQGDTNYGYTF. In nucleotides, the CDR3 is TGTGCCAGCAGCTTGGTGGCACAGGGGGACACTAACTATGGCTACACCTTC.

The CDR3 loop is CASSGRTGGDQPQHF. The DNA for the CDR3 is TGTGCCAGCAGTGGAAGGACAGGGGGGGATCAGCCCCAGCATTTT. The V and J genes are TRBV6-2 or TRBV6-3 and TRBJ1-5, with 10 bases matching TRBD1. The CDR3 contains 15 residues. Germline values: CDR1 MNHEY, CDR2 SVGEGT. The ends lost 5 bases at V and 5 bases at J; junction bases unmatched: 6.

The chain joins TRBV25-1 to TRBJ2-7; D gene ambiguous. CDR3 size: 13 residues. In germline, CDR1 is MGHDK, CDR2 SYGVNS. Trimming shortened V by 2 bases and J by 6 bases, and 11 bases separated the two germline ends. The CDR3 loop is CASSEPGVSEQYF. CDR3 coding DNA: TGTGCCAGCAGTGAACCCGGAGTAAGCGAGCAGTACTTC.

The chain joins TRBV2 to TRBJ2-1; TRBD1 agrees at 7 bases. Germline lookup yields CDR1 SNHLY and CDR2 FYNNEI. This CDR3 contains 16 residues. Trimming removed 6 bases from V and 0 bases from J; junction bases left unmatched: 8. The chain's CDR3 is CASRARQGLSYNEQFF. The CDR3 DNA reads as TGTGCCAGCAGAGCACGACAGGGCCTCTCCTACAATGAGCAGTTCTTC.